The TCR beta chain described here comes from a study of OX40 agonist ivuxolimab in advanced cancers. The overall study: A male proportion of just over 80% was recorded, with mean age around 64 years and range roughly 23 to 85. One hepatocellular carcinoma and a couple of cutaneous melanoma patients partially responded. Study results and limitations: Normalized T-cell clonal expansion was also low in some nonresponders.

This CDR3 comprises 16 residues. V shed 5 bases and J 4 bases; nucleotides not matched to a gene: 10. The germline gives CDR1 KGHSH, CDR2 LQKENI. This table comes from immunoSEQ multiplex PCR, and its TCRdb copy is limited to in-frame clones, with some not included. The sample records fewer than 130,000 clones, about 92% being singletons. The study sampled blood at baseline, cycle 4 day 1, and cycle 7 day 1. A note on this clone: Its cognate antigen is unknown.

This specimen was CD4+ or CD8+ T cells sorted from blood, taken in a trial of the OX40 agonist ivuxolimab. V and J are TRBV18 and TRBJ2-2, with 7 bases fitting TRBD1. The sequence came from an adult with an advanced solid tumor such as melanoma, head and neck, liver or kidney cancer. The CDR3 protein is CASSSRQGRGTGELFF. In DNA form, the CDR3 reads TGTGCCAGCTCATCGAGACAGGGCAGGGGCACCGGGGAGCTGTTTTTT.